This T cell receptor (beta chain) originates from a study of glioma-infiltrating T cells after dendritic cell vaccination. Study as a whole: Autologous tumor lysate-pulsed dendritic cell vaccination was given between the early 2000s and the early 2010s.

Stated time point: after dendritic cell vaccination, including at tumor progression/relapse. Patients had residual fresh-frozen tumor tissue and more than two years of survival data. The CDR3 sequence is 16 residues long. V shed 2 bases and J 6 bases; nucleotides not matched to a gene: 5. Germline CDR1 reads MNHEY; CDR2 reads SVGAGI. Input was around 2 ug genomic DNA, or all available if less. Sequencing was performed with immunoSEQ multiplex PCR; in TCRdb, only in-frame clones are kept and a portion is missing. Of some 90,000 clones in the sample, more than 80% were seen once. This clone showed up just once.

The chain combines TRBV6-5 with TRBJ2-1; 12 bases line up with TRBD1. The receptor was isolated from a human donor with glioblastoma. The sample consisted of blood, taken after dendritic cell vaccination. The CDR3, as DNA: TGTGCCAGCAGTTACGAGGGACAGGGGGCCTCCAATGAGCAGTTCTTC. Protein product: CASSYEGQGASNEQFF.